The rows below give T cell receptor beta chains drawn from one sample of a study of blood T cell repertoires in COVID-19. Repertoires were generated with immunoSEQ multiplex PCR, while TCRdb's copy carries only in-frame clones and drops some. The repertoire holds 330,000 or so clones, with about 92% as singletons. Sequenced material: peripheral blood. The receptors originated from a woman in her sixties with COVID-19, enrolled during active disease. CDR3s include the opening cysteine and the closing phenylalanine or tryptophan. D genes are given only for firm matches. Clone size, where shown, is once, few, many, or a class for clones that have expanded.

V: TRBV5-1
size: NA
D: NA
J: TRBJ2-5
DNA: TGCGCCAGCAGAGGGGGAGGGGCACCCTTGGAGACCCAGTACTTC
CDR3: CASRGGGAPLETQYF

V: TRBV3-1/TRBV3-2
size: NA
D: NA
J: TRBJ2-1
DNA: TGTGCCAGCAGCCAATTGCGATCCACCGAGCAGTTCTTC
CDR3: CASSQLRSTEQFF

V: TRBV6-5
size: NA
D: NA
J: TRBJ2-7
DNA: TGTGCCAGCAAACGACAGGAACTTCGGTACGAGCAGTACTTC
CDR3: CASKRQELRYEQYF

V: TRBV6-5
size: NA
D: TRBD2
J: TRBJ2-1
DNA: TGTGCCAGCAGTTCCCCCAGTAGCGGGGGGCCGGGGGAGCAGTTCTTC
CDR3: CASSSPSSGGPGEQFF

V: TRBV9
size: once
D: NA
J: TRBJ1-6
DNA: TGTGCCAGCAGCGTAGGGGGTAGGGGTAATTCACCCCTCCACTTT
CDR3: CASSVGGRGNSPLHF

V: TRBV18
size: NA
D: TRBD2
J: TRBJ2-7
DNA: TGTGCCAGCTCACCCCGGGGGGTCCCCTCCAACGAGCAGTACTTC
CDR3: CASSPRGVPSNEQYF

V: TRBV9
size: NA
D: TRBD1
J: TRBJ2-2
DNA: TGTGCCAGCAGCGCTCCAGGGGGCCTGAACACCGGGGAGCTGTTTTTT
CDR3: CASSAPGGLNTGELFF

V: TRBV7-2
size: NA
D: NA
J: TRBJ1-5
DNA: TGTGCCAGCAGCTCGAGGCAGGGTGATCAGCCCCAGCATTTT
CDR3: CASSSRQGDQPQHF

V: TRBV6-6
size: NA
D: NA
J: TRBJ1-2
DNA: TGTGCCAGCAACCACGACAGAGCTAACTATGGCTACACCTTC
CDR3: CASNHDRANYGYTF

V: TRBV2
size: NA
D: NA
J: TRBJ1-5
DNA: TGTGCCAGCAGTGAAGCGGGAGCACCGTGGGATCCCCAGCATTTT
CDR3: CASSEAGAPWDPQHF

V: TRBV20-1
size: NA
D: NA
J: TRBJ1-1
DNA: TGCAGTGCTAGTCAACAGGGTAGGGGGAACACTGAAGCTTTCTTT
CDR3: CSASQQGRGNTEAFF

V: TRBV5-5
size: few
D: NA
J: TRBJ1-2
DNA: TGTGCCAGCAGCCCTTTACTCTCGGGTGGCTACACCTTC
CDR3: CASSPLLSGGYTF

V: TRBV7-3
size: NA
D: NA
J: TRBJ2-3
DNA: TGTGCCAGCAGCCCCTCGGGGACAGATACGCAGTATTTT
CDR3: CASSPSGTDTQYF

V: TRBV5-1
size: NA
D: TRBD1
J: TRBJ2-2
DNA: TGCGCCAGCAGCTGGGGACAGCCGAACACCGGGGAGCTGTTTTTT
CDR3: CASSWGQPNTGELFF

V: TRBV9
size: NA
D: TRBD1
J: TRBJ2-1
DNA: TGTGCCAGCAGCGTAGGTGTCAGCGGACAGGGATTCGAGCAGTTCTTC
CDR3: CASSVGVSGQGFEQFF

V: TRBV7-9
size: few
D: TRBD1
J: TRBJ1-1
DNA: TGTGCCAGCAGCCAAGGATGGGGCAGGGGGGCTACTGAAGCTTTCTTT
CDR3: CASSQGWGRGATEAFF

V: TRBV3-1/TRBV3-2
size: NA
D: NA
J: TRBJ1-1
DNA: TGTGCCAGCAGTCAATTAACTGAAGCTTTCTTT
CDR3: CASSQLTEAFF

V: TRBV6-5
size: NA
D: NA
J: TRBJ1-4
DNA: TGTGCCAGCAGCCGGATAACCAACTATAATGAAAAACTGTTTTTT
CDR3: CASSRITNYNEKLFF

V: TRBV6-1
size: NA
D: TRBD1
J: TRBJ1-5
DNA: TGTGCCAGCAGTGCCCTCAACAGGGGGGGCAATCAGCCCCAGCATTTT
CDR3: CASSALNRGGNQPQHF

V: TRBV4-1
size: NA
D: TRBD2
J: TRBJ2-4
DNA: TGCGCCAGCAGCCGGTCGCTTAGCGGGGGGCAAAACATTCAGTACTTC
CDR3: CASSRSLSGGQNIQYF

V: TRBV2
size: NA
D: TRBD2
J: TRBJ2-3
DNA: TGTGCCAGCAGTAGTAGCGGGGGGAGCACAGATACGCAGTATTTT
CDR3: CASSSSGGSTDTQYF

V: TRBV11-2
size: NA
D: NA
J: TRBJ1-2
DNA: TGTGCCAGCAGCTTAGGGGTACAGCTCAACTATGGCTACACCTTC
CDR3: CASSLGVQLNYGYTF

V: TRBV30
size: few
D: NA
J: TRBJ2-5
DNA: TGTGCCTACCGATTGCGGGAGACCCAGTACTTC
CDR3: CAYRLRETQYF

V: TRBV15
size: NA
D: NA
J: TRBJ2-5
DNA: TGTGCCACCAGCAGAGATCGGGGGTACCAAGAGACCCAGTACTTC
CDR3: CATSRDRGYQETQYF

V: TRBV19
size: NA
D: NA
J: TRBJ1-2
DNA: TGTGCCAGTACCCCTCGACCGGGGGATTACTATGGCTACACCTTC
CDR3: CASTPRPGDYYGYTF

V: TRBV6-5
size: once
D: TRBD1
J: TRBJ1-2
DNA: TGTGCCAGCAGTTACTCCAGGACAGGGTGGGGCTATGGCTACACCTTC
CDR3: CASSYSRTGWGYGYTF

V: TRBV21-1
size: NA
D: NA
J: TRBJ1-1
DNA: TGTGCCAGCTCAAGAGGTTGGGACAAACCGATGAACACTGAAGCTTTCTTT
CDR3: CASSRGWDKPMNTEAFF

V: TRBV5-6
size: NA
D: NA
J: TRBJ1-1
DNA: TGTGCCAGCAGCTTGGCCCGAGGACAGAGGACCAGTGGGACTGAAGCTTTCTTT
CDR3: CASSLARGQRTSGTEAFF

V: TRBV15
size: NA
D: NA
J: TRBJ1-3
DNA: TGTGCCACCAGCGGCGACATCTCAAGAAGGAACACCATATATTTT
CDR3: CATSGDISRRNTIYF

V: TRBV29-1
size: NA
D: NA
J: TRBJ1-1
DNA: TGCAGCGTTAAGGCAGGGCCGGTGAACACTGAAGCTTTCTTT
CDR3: CSVKAGPVNTEAFF

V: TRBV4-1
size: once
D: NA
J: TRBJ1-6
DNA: TGCGCCAGCAGCCAACCCACGAGCTCCTATAATTCACCCCTCCACTTT
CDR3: CASSQPTSSYNSPLHF

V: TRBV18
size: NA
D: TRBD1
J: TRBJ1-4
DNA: TGTGCCAGCTCACCACAACCGGGACAGGGAAATGAAAAACTGTTTTTT
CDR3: CASSPQPGQGNEKLFF

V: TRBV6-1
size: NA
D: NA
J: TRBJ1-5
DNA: TGTGCCAGCAGTGAAGCGCGAGGCAGTAGCAATCAGCCCCAGCATTTT
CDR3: CASSEARGSSNQPQHF